Sequencing of this T cell receptor beta chain was carried out in a study of vaccination and CD4 T cells after COVID-19. Background on the study: The post-vaccine samples came a median 72 days after dose two (range 14 to 241).

The CDR3 sequence is 16 residues long. Germline V gives CDR1 LNHDA, CDR2 SQIVND (reference sequence). The time point denotes: late sampling 161 to 241 days after vaccination in a few convalescent patients. Treatment indicated: approximately 10-day PBMC culture with coronavirus spike peptide pools or control peptides (ViraFEST assay). Regarding this clonotype: The antigen is not known. At one of its ends the junction is not consistent with the germline gene, which may arise from a read error.

At the Johns Hopkins FTIC core, DNA taken from cultured CD4+ T cells was sequenced by way of the Oncomine TCR Beta short-read assay. The authors extracted genomic DNA from cultured CD4+ T cells. TCRdb re-called the PCR reads through MiXCR, storing one row per CDR3 protein. Counted here are tens of thousands of distinct CDR3 sequences, approximately 32% occurring once; the ten biggest clones make up around 10%. The rearrangement links TRBV19 to TRBJ1-5; 8 nucleotides match TRBD1. The input for sequencing was CD4+ T cells from blood, cultured in vitro, taken about 7 months after SARS-CoV-2 vaccination. This TCR was sampled from a human donor who had recovered from COVID-19. For the CDR3, the DNA is TGTGCCAGTAGTTCCGCGGACAGGGACACAAATCAGCTCCAGCATTTT. It encodes CASSSADRDTNQLQHF.